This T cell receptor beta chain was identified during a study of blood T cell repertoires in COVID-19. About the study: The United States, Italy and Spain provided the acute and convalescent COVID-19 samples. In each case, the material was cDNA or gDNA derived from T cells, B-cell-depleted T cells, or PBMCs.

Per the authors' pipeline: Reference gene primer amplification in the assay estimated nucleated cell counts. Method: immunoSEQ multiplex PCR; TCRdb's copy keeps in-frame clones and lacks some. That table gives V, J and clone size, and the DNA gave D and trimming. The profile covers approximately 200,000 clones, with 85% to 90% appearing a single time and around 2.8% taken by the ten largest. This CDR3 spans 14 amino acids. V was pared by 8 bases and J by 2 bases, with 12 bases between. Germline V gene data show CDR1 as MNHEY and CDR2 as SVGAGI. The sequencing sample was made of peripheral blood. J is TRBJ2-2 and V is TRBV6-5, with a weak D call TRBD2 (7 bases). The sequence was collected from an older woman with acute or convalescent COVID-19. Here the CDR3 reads CASFRGGNTGELFF. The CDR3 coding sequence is TGTGCCAGCTTTAGGGGGGGAAACACCGGGGAGCTGTTTTTT.